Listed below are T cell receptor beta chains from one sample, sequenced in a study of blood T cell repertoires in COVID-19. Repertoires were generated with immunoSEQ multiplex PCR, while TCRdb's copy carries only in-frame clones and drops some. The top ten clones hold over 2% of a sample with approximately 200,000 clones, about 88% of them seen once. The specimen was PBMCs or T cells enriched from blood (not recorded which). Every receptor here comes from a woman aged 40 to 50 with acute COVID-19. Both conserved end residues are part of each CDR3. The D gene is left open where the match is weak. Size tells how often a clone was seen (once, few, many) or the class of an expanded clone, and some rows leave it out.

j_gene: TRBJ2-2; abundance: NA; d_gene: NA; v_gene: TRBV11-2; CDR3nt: TGTGCCAGCAGCTTAGGCCGACTAGCGAACACCGGGGAGCTGTTTTTT; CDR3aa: CASSLGRLANTGELFF
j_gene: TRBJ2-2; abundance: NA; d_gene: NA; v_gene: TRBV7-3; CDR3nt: TGTGCCAGCAGCTTACAGGGCCACACCGGGGAGCTGTTTTTT; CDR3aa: CASSLQGHTGELFF
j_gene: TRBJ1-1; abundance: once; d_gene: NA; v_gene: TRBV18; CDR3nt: TGTGCCAGCTCACCATTTAGACAGTCGAACACTGAAGCTTTCTTT; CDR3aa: CASSPFRQSNTEAFF
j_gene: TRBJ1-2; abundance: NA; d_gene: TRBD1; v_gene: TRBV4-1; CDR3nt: TGCGCCAGCAGCCAAGAAGGAGACAGGGGGCTCTATGGCTACACCTTC; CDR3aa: CASSQEGDRGLYGYTF
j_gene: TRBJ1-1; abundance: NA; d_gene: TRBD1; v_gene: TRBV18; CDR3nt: TGTGCCAGCTCATCTAGACAGGGGAGAACTGAAGCTTTCTTT; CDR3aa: CASSSRQGRTEAFF
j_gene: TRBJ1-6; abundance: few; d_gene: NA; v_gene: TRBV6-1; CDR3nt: TGTGCCAGCAGTGAAGGTCGAGCACGTTCACCCCTCCACTTT; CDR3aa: CASSEGRARSPLHF
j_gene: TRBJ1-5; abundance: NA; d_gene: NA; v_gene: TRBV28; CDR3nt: TGTGCCAGTCTGGCCGTGGACAGTTTGATTCAGCCCCAGCATTTT; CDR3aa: CASLAVDSLIQPQHF
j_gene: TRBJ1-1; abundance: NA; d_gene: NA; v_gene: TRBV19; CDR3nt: TGTGCCAGTAGTATTGGACAGCTTGAAGCTTTCTTT; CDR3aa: CASSIGQLEAFF
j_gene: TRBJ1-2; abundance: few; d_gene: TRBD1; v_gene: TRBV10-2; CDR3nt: TGCGCCAGCAGTGACCGCGACAGGGAGATCTATGGCTACACCTTC; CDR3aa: CASSDRDREIYGYTF
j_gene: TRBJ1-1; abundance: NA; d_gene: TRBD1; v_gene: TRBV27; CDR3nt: TGTGCCAGCAGCCTCAGGGGGTCGACGACTGAAGCTTTCTTT; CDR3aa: CASSLRGSTTEAFF
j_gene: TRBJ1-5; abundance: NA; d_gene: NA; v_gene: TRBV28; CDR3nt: TGTGCCAGCAGATGGGGGAGGGGCGATCATCAGCCCCAGCATTTT; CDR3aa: CASRWGRGDHQPQHF
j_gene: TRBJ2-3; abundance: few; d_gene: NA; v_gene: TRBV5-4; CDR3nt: TGTGCCAGCAGCCCGAAGACACAAAAAAGGACAGATACGCAGTATTTT; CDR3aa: CASSPKTQKRTDTQYF
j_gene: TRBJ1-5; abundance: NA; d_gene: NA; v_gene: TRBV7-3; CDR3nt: TGTGCCAGCAGCTTAACACAGGGTCAGCCCCAGCATTTT; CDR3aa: CASSLTQGQPQHF
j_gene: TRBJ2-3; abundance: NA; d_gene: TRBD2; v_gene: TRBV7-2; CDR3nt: TGTGCCAGCAGCTACAGCGGGAGCGCAGATACGCAGTATTTT; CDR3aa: CASSYSGSADTQYF
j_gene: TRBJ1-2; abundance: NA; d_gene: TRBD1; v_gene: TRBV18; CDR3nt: TGTGCCAGCTCAGAAGGACAGGGGCGCTCCTATGGCTACACCTTC; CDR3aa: CASSEGQGRSYGYTF
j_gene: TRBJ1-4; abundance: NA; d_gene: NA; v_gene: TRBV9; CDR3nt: TGTGCCAGCAGCGTACATCGGGGATCTAATGAAAAACTGTTTTTT; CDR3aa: CASSVHRGSNEKLFF
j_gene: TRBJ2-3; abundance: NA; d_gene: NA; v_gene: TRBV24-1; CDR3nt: TGTGCCACCAGTGATTCAGGCTCAGATACGCAGTATTTT; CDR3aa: CATSDSGSDTQYF
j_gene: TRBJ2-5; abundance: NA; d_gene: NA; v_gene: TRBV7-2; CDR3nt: TGTGCCAGCAGCTTAGTTTTGGGCTTCCAAGAGACCCAGTACTTC; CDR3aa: CASSLVLGFQETQYF
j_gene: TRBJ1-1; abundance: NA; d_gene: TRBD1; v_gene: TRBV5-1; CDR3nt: TGCGCCAGCAGCCCTTGGACAGGGATGAACACTGAAGCTTTCTTT; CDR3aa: CASSPWTGMNTEAFF
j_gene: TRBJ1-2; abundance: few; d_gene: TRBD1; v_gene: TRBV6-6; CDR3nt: TGTGCCAGCATCGCAGGGGGTAGAAAAGCGGGCTACACCTTC; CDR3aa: CASIAGGRKAGYTF
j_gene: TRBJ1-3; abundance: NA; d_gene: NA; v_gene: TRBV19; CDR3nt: TGTGCCAGTAGTGGAATCGGGACACCTAAAAGGTCTGGAAACACCATATATTTT; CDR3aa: CASSGIGTPKRSGNTIYF
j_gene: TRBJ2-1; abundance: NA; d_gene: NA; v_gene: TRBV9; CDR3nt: TGTGCCAGCAGCGCGGGACTGCTTGGGAAGGTGTCCTACAATGAGCAGTTCTTC; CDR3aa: CASSAGLLGKVSYNEQFF
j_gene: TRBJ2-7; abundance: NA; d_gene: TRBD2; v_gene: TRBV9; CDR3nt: TGTGCCAGCAGCGTAGAAGCGGGAACCTCCTACGAGCAGTACTTC; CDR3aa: CASSVEAGTSYEQYF
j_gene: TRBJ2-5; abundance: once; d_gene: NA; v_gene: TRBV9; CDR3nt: TGTGCCAGCAGCGTAGGCGGGGGCTGGGAGACCCAGTACTTC; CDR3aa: CASSVGGGWETQYF
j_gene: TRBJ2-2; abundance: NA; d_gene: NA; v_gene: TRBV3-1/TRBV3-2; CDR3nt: TGTGCCAGCAGCCAACTTTACGGGAACACCGGGGAGCTGTTTTTT; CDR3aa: CASSQLYGNTGELFF
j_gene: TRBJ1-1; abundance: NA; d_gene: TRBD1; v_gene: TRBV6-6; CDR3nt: TGTGCCAGCAGACTTATAGGGACAGGGGTCACTGAAGCTTTCTTT; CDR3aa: CASRLIGTGVTEAFF
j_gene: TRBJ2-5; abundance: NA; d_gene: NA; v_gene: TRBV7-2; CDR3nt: TGTGCCAGCAGCTTACGGACTCTCCAAGAGACCCAGTACTTC; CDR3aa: CASSLRTLQETQYF
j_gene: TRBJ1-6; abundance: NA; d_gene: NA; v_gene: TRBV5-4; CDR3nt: TGTGCCAGCAGCTTGGGGGCCAGAGGGCTGAATTCACCCCTCCACTTT; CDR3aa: CASSLGARGLNSPLHF
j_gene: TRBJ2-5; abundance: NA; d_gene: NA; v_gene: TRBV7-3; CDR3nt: TGTGCCAGCAGCTTAACGACGCGGGAGACCCAGTACTTC; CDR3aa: CASSLTTRETQYF
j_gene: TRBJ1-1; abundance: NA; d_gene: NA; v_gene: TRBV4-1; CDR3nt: TGCGCCAGCAGCCGTATAGAGGGGAACACTGAAGCTTTCTTT; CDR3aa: CASSRIEGNTEAFF
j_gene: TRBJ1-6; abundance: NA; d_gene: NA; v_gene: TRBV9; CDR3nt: TGTGCCAGCAGCCCAAGGGACACAAATTCACCCCTCCACTTT; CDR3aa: CASSPRDTNSPLHF
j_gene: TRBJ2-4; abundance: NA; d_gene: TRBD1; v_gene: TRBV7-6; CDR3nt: TGTGCCAGCAGCTTAGTATGGGACAGGGCCTTCAAAAACATTCAGTACTTC; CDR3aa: CASSLVWDRAFKNIQYF
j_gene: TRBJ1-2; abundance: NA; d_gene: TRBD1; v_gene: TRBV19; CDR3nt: TGTGCCAGTAGTCCCACCGGGACAGGGTATGGCTACACCTTC; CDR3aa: CASSPTGTGYGYTF
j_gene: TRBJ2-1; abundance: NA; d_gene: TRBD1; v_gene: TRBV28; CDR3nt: TGTGCCAGCAGTCCTTACGGACAGGGCTCCTACAATGAGCAGTTCTTC; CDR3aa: CASSPYGQGSYNEQFF
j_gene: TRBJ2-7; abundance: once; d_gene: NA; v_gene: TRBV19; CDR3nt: TGTGCCAGTAGTTTCAGACAGGCCCCTTCCTACGAGCAGTACTTC; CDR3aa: CASSFRQAPSYEQYF
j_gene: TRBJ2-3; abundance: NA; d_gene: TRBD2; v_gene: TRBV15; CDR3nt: TGTGCCACCAGCGGGACTAGCGTCACAGATACGCAGTATTTT; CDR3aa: CATSGTSVTDTQYF
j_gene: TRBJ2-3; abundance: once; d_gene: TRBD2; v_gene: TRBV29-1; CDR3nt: TGCAGCCTCTACGGGGTGGGACTAGCGGGAGCATCCAGGGTGGATACGCAGTATTTT; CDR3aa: CSLYGVGLAGASRVDTQYF
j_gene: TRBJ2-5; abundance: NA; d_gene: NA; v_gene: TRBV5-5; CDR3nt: TGTGCCAGCAGGGGTCTTAGCGAAGAGACCCAGTACTTC; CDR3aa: CASRGLSEETQYF
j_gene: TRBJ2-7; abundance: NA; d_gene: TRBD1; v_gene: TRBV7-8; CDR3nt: TGTGCCAGCAGCGCCGGACAGGGGAGGGAGCAGTACTTC; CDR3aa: CASSAGQGREQYF
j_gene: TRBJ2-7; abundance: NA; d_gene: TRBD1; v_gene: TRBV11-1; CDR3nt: TGTGCCAGCAGCCACGGGACAGGAACTTCCTACGAGCAGTACTTC; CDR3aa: CASSHGTGTSYEQYF
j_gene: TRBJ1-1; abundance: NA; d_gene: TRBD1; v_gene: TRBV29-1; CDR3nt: TGCAGCGTTGAAGGGACAGGGAACCCAGGAGCTTTCTTT; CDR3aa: CSVEGTGNPGAFF
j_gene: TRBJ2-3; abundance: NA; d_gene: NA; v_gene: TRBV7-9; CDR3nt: TGTGCCAGCAGCCCACTAGGCGCGGCGCAGTATTTT; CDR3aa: CASSPLGAAQYF
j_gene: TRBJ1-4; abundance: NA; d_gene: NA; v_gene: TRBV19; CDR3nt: TGTGCCAGTCAACCTCACCCCGAGCAGGCCGAACTTGCAACTAATGAAAAACTGTTTTTT; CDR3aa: CASQPHPEQAELATNEKLFF
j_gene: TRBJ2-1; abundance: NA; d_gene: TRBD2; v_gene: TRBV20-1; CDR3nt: TGCAGTGCTAGTAGGACTAGCGCGCAGTTCTTC; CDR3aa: CSASRTSAQFF
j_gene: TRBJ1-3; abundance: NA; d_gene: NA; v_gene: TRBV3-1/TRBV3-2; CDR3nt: TGTGCCAGCAGCCAAAGGAGCTCTGGAAACACCATATATTTT; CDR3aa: CASSQRSSGNTIYF
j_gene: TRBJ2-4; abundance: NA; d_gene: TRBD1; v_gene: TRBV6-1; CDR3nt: TGTGCCAGCAGTGAAGGTTGGGGACAGAGAGACATTCAGTACTTC; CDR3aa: CASSEGWGQRDIQYF
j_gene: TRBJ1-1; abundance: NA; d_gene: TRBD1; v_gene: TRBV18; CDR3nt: TGTGCCAGCTCACAGGGACAGGGGGCCACTGAAGCTTTCTTT; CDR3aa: CASSQGQGATEAFF
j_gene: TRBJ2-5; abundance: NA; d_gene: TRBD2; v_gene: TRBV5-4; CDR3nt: TGTGCCAGCAGGACCGGGGGGACGGCGGGGTCGGAGACCCAGTACTTC; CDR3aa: CASRTGGTAGSETQYF
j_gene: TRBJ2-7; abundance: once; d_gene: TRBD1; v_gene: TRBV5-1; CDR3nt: TGCGCCAGCAGCTTGGGGCCGGGACAGACCTACGAGCAGTACTTC; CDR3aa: CASSLGPGQTYEQYF
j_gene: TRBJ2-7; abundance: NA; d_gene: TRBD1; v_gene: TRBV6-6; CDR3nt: TGTGCCAGCAGCCTTCCCCCGGGACAGGGTTGGGTAGAGCAGTACTTC; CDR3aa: CASSLPPGQGWVEQYF
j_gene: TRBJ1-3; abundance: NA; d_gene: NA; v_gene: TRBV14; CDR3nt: TGTGCCAGCAGCCAGAACAGTGGAAACACCATATATTTT; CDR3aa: CASSQNSGNTIYF
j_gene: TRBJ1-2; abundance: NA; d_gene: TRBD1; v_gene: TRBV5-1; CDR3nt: TGCGCCAGCAGCCCTCTCGGACAGGGGGATCACTATGGCTACACCTTC; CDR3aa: CASSPLGQGDHYGYTF